This TCR beta chain was sequenced in a study of cytomegalovirus exposure and HLA in healthy donors. Researchers ran the PCR with 60 Vbeta and 13 Jbeta primers. Using immunoSEQ multiplex PCR, the repertoire was profiled, and TCRdb retains in-frame clones only, with some absent. In the table there are approximately 190,000 clones, roughly 80% of which are singletons. Specimen: PBMCs. The receptor was derived from a boy aged 5-17 years in good health and CMV-seronegative.

This CDR3 reads CASSPQGQATEAFF. CDR3 nucleotides: TGTGCCAGCTCACCCCAGGGACAGGCCACTGAAGCTTTCTTT. The V and J genes are TRBV18 and TRBJ1-1; 8 bases line up with TRBD1. The length of the CDR3 is 14 residues. Germline loops: CDR1 KGHSH, CDR2 LQKENI. The junction had 4 bases not matched to a gene; V was cut back by 3 bases and J by 4 bases.